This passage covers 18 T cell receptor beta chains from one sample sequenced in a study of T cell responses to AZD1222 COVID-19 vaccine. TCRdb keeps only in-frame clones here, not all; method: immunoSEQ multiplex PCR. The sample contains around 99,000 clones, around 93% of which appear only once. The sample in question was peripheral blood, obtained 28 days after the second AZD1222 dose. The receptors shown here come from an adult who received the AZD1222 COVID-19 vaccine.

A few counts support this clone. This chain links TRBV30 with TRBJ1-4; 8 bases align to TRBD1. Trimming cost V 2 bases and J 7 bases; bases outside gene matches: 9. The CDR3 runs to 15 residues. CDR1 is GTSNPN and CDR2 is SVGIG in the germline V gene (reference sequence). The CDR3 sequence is CAWSTRQGMSEKLFF. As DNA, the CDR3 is TGTGCCTGGAGTACACGACAGGGGATGAGTGAAAAACTGTTTTTT.

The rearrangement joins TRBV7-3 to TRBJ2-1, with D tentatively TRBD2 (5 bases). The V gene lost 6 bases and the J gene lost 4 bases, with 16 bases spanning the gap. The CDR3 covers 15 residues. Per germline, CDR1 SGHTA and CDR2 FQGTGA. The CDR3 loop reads CASSSGRGSYNEQFF. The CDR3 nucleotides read TGTGCCAGCAGTTCAGGCCGCGGGTCTTACAATGAGCAGTTCTTC.

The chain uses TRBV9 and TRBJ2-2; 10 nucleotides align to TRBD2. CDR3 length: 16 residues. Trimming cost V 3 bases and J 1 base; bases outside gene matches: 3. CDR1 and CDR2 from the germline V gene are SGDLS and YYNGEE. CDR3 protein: CASSAGLAENTGELFF. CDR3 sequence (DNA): TGTGCCAGCAGCGCTGGACTAGCGGAGAACACCGGGGAGCTGTTTTTT.

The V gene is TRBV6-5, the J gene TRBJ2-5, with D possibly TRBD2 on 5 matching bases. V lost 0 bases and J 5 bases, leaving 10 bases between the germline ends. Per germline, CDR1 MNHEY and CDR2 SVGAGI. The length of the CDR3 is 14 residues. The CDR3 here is CASSYSTGKETQYF. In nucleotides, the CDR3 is TGTGCCAGCAGTTACTCGACGGGGAAGGAGACCCAGTACTTC.

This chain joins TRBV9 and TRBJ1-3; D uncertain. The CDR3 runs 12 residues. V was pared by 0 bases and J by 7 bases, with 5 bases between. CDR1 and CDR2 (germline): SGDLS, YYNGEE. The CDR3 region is CASSVGMNTIYF. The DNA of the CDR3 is TGTGCCAGCAGCGTAGGGATGAACACCATATATTTT. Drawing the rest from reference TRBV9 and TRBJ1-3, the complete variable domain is DSGVTQTPKHLITATGQRVTLRCSPRSGDLSVYWYQQSLDQGLQFLIQYYNGEERAKGNILERFSAQQFPDLHSELNLSSLELGDSALYFCASSVGMNTIYFGEGSWLTVV.

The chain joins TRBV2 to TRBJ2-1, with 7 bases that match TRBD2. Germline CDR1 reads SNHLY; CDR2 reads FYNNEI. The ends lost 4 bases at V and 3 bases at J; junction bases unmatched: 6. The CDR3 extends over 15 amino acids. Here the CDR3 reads CASSGLAGIYNEQFF. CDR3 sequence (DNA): TGTGCCAGCAGTGGATTAGCGGGTATCTACAATGAGCAGTTCTTC.

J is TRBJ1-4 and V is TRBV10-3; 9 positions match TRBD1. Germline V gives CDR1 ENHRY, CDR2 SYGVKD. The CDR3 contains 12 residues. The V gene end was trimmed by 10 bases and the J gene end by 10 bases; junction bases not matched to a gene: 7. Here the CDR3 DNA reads TGTGCCACCAGGACAGGGGAGGGAAAACTGTTTTTT. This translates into CATRTGEGKLFF.

The DNA of the CDR3 is TGCGCCAGCAGCTCCGTGACAGGTTTAAATTCACCCCTCCACTTT. It is translated as CASSSVTGLNSPLHF. The chain has TRBV5-1 and TRBJ1-6, with D perhaps TRBD1 (6 bases). The CDR3 loop spans 15 amino acids. Trimming pared 3 bases from V and 7 bases from J, leaving 14 bases between. Germline V gene data show CDR1 as SGHRS and CDR2 as YFSETQ.

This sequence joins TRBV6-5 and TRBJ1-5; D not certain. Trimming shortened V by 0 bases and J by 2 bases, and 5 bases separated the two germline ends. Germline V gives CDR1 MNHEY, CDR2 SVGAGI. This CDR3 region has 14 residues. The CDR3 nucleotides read TGTGCCAGCAGTTACTCCCAGGGCAATCAGCCCCAGCATTTT. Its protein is CASSYSQGNQPQHF.

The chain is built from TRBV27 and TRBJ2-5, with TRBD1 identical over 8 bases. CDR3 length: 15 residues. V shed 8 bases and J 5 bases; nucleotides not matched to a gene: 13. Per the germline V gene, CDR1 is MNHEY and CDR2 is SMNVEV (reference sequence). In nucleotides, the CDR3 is TGTGCCAGCCGATCAGGGGGCGCAAATCAGGAGACCCAGTACTTC. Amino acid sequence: CASRSGGANQETQYF.

The CDR3 nucleotides are TGTGCCAGCAGCTCCCAGACTAGCGGGGTACAAGAGACCCAGTACTTC. Translated: CASSSQTSGVQETQYF. The V gene is TRBV7-9, the J gene TRBJ2-5, with 11 bases matching TRBD2. Germline loops: CDR1 SEHNR, CDR2 FQNEAQ (reference sequence). The CDR3 contains 16 residues. Trimming at V came to 4 bases and at J to 2 bases, leaving 6 bases not matched to a gene.

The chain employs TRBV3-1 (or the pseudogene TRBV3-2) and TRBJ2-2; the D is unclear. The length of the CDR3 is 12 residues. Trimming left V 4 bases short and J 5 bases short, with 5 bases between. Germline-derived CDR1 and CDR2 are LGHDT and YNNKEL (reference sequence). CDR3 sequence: CASSPGTGELFF. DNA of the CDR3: TGTGCCAGCAGCCCCGGGACCGGGGAGCTGTTTTTT.

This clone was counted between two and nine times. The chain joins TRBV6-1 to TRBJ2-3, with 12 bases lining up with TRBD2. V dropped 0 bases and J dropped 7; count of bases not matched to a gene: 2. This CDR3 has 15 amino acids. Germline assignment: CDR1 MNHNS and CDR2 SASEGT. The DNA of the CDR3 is TGTGCCAGCAGTGAAGCGACTAGCGGGGGCCATACGCAGTATTTT. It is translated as CASSEATSGGHTQYF.

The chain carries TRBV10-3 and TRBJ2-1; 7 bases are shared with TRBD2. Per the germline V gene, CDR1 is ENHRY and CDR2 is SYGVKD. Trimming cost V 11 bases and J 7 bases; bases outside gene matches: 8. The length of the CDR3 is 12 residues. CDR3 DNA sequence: TGTGCCTCCGGCGGGAGTTGGAATGAGCAGTTCTTC. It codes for CASGGSWNEQFF.

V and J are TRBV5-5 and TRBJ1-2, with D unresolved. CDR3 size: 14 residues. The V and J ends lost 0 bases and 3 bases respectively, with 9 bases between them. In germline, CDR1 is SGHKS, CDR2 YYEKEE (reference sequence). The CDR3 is CASSLVGLDYGYTF. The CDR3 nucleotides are TGTGCCAGCAGCTTGGTAGGATTAGACTATGGCTACACCTTC.

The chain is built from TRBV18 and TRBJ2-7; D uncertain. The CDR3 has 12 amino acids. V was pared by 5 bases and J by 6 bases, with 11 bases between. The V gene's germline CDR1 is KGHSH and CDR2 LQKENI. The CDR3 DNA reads TGTGCCAGCTCAATTGGTCCTTCCGAGCAGTACTTC. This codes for CASSIGPSEQYF.

The CDR3 region has the DNA TGTGCCAGCAGCGTCACGGGACACCCAAAAGGAGGGACTGACAATGAGCAGTTCTTC. Translated: CASSVTGHPKGGTDNEQFF. The chain recombines TRBV5-5 with TRBJ2-1; D possibly matches TRBD1 or TRBD2 (6 bases each). The germline V gene encodes CDR1 SGHKS and CDR2 YYEKEE (reference sequence). V was clipped by 4 bases and J by 5 bases, with 28 bases between them. The CDR3 is 19 residues long.

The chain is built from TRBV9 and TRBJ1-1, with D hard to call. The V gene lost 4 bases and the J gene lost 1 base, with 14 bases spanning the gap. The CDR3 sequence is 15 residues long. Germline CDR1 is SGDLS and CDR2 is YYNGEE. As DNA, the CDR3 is TGTGCCAGCAGCCCCCCGGGAAACCCGAACACTGAAGCTTTCTTT. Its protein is CASSPPGNPNTEAFF.